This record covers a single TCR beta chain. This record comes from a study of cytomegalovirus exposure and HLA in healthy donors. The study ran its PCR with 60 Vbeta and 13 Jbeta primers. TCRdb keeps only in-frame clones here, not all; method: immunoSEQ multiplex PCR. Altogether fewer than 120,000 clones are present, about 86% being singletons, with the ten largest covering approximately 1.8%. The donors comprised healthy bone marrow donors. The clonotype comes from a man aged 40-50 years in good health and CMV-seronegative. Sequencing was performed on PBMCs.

CDR3 DNA: TGTGCCAGCAGCCTGGGACAGGTTAACACTGAAGCTTTCTTT. Its protein is CASSLGQVNTEAFF. The chain is built from TRBV7-9 and TRBJ1-1; 8 bases fit TRBD1. Trimming cost V 5 bases and J 2 bases; bases outside gene matches: 4. Germline values: CDR1 SEHNR, CDR2 FQNEAQ (reference sequence). The CDR3 totals 14 residues.